The 20 T cell receptor beta chains below all came from one sample that was sequenced in a study of response to subunit inactivated influenza vaccine. One entry per CDR3 protein results from TCRdb running MiXCR on the RT-PCR reads. Seen here are around 470,000 distinct CDR3 sequences, 6.5% to 8% observed once, and the top ten hold about 12%. Sample: PBMCs from blood, taken less than 30 months after vaccination. These receptors originate from a man between 50 and 70 years old who received an inactivated influenza vaccine.

The chain is built from TRBV20-1 and TRBJ2-7; 12 bases align to TRBD2. The CDR3 totals 16 residues. Germline V gene data show CDR1 as DFQATT and CDR2 as SNEGSKA (reference sequence). The trim removed 0 bases at V and 2 bases at J, leaving 5 bases unmatched. This chain's CDR3 is CSARDLWTSGAYEQYF. As DNA, the CDR3 is TGCAGTGCTAGAGATTTGTGGACTAGCGGGGCCTACGAGCAGTACTTC.

This clonotype was seen more than once but under ten times. Here the CDR3 reads CSASREATKGYTF. CDR3 sequence (DNA): TGCAGTGCATCTAGGGAGGCGACCAAGGGCTACACCTTC. The chain links TRBV20-1 to TRBJ1-2; D not resolved. CDR1 is DFQATT, CDR2 SNEGSKA, per germline (reference sequence). This CDR3 is built from 13 residues. Trimming left V 6 bases short and J 8 bases short, with 19 bases between.

There are a few counts of this clonotype. The chain uses TRBV2 and TRBJ1-5; D is possibly TRBD1 (6 bases). CDR1 is SNHLY, CDR2 FYNNEI, per germline. The CDR3 totals 14 residues. V gave up 1 base and J gave up 7 bases, with 11 bases separating them. The CDR3 protein is CASSEVRGGQPQHF. CDR3 bases: TGTGCCAGCAGTGAAGTCAGGGGCGGACAGCCCCAGCATTTT.

The genes are TRBV20-1 and TRBJ2-1; 13 bases agree with TRBD2. The V and J ends lost 1 base and 9 bases, in that order; junction bases with no gene match: 15. Germline CDR1 is DFQATT and CDR2 is SNEGSKA (reference sequence). The CDR3 is 18 amino acids. The chain's CDR3 is CSARADWTSGSRHGEQFF. The DNA of the CDR3 is TGCAGTGCTAGAGCAGACTGGACTAGCGGGAGCCGACACGGTGAGCAGTTCTTC.

This clonotype was observed a few times. V usage is TRBV19 and J usage is TRBJ1-6; TRBD1 might be the D (5 bases). Germline-derived CDR1 and CDR2 are LNHDA and SQIVND (reference sequence). V lost 2 bases, J lost 8 bases, and 7 bases lay in between. This CDR3 region has 13 residues. The CDR3 sequence: CASSITGDSPLHF. Here the CDR3 DNA reads TGTGCCAGTAGTATAACGGGGGATTCACCCCTCCACTTT.

The CDR3 reads CSARGTGEYGYTF. CDR3 in DNA: TGCAGTGCTAGGGGGACAGGGGAGTATGGCTACACCTTC. The rearrangement uses TRBV20-1 and TRBJ1-2, with 10 positions matching TRBD1. V shed 3 bases and J 5 bases; nucleotides not matched to a gene: 3. There are 13 residues in the CDR3. CDR1 is DFQATT and CDR2 is SNEGSKA in the germline V gene (reference sequence).

V gene TRBV9 combines with J gene TRBJ1-1; no definite D call. This CDR3 is 16 amino acids long. Trimming removed 0 bases from V and 1 base from J, with 13 bases in between. Germline CDR1 and CDR2: SGDLS and YYNGEE. Written as DNA, the CDR3 is TGTGCCAGCAGCGTAGGTAGCACTAGATCGAACACTGAAGCTTTCTTT. This encodes CASSVGSTRSNTEAFF.

V and J are TRBV7-3 and TRBJ2-6; 7 positions match TRBD1. After removal of 5 bases from V and 5 bases from J, the junction contained 3 bases not matched to a gene. This CDR3 comprises 14 residues. Germline CDR1 SGHTA, CDR2 FQGTGA. CDR3 protein: CASSQQGRANVLTF. As DNA, the CDR3 is TGTGCCAGCAGCCAACAGGGGCGGGCCAACGTCCTGACTTTC.

This clonotype appeared many times. This chain connects TRBV5-4 to TRBJ2-3; unclear D gene. CDR1 and CDR2 from the germline V gene are SGHNT and YYREEE (reference sequence). V was trimmed by 2 bases and J by 6 bases, leaving 10 bases between them. CDR3 length: 13 amino acids. The CDR3 spells CASSFSPADTQYF. The DNA for the CDR3 is TGTGCCAGCAGCTTCTCCCCTGCCGATACGCAGTATTTT. The full variable domain, rest sourced from reference TRBV5-4 and TRBJ2-3, is ETGVTQSPTHLIKTRGQQVTLRCSSQSGHNTVSWYQQALGQGPQFIFQYYREEENGRGNFPPRFSGLQFPNYSSELNVNALELDDSALYLCASSFSPADTQYFGPGTRLTVL.

This clonotype was observed at least ten times. J is TRBJ1-5 and V is TRBV12-3 or TRBV12-4; D remains unclear. The CDR3 extends over 14 amino acids. Trimming left V 0 bases short and J 2 bases short, with 5 bases between. Written as DNA, the CDR3 is TGTGCCAGCAGTTTAGCGGCGGGCAATCAGCCCCAGCATTTT. Translated, it gives CASSLAAGNQPQHF.

The rearrangement uses TRBV12-3 or TRBV12-4 and TRBJ1-3; D uncertain. The CDR3 extends over 15 amino acids. The ends were cut back, 5 bases at V and 4 bases at J, with 15 bases in the middle. The CDR3 region is CASSPLLSGGNTIYF. The CDR3 nucleotides read TGTGCCAGCAGTCCTCTCCTGTCGGGCGGAAACACCATATATTTT.

This clonotype has only a few counts. The J gene is TRBJ1-1, the V gene TRBV6-2 or TRBV6-3, with D possibly being TRBD1 (5 bases). V gave up 1 base and J gave up 11 bases, with 14 bases separating them. The CDR3 totals 13 residues. Germline loops: CDR1 MNHEY, CDR2 SVGEGT. The CDR3 coding sequence is TGTGCCAGCAGTTACTTCGACAGTAAAAGGGCTTTCTTT. As protein: CASSYFDSKRAFF.

The chain has TRBV6-1 and TRBJ2-3; maybe TRBD2 (5 bases). There are 15 residues in the CDR3. Germline-derived CDR1 and CDR2 are MNHNS and SASEGT. V lost 8 bases, J lost 4 bases, and 19 bases lay in between. The CDR3 nucleotides read TGTGCCAGCCGCAGCGAGAGGGCCTGGTCAGATACGCAGTATTTT. The encoded protein is CASRSERAWSDTQYF.

Many counts were recorded for this clonotype. The V gene is TRBV5-1, the J gene TRBJ2-5, with unresolved D. CDR3 length equals 13 residues. Looked up from germline, CDR1 is SGHRS and CDR2 is YFSETQ. Trimming cost V 0 bases and J 9 bases, with 12 bases left between them. The CDR3 DNA sequence: TGCGCCAGCAGCTTGGAGCCCCTCCAGCCCCAGTACTTC. Its protein product is CASSLEPLQPQYF.

This clonotype was observed a few times. The chain uses TRBV2 and TRBJ2-1, with TRBD1 matching 10 bases. With V trimmed by 5 bases and J by 4 bases, 8 bases remained unmatched. Germline V gene sequence: CDR1 SNHLY, CDR2 FYNNEI. The CDR3 is 16 amino acids. The CDR3 spells CASSLSTGGAYNEQFF. The DNA for the CDR3 is TGTGCCAGCAGTCTATCGACAGGGGGCGCATACAATGAGCAGTTCTTC.

The sample holds a few counts of this clonotype. The rearrangement joins TRBV20-1 to TRBJ2-1; TRBD1 aligns across 8 bases. The V gene end was trimmed by 5 bases and the J gene end by 8 bases; junction bases not matched to a gene: 11. This CDR3 is 14 amino acids long. Germline assignment: CDR1 DFQATT and CDR2 SNEGSKA (reference sequence). CDR3 residues: CSASKGQGRDEQFF. CDR3 coding DNA: TGCAGTGCTTCTAAAGGACAGGGAAGGGATGAGCAGTTCTTC.

This clonotype came up a few times. This sequence joins TRBV12-3 or TRBV12-4 and TRBJ2-1, with TRBD2 matching 9 bases. V trimming: 3 bases; J trimming: 7 bases; junction bases outside the gene matches: 7. The CDR3 runs to 15 residues. CDR3 sequence reads: CASSFSSGVLNEQFF. The CDR3 DNA follows: TGTGCCAGCAGTTTTTCTAGCGGGGTATTAAATGAGCAGTTCTTC.

This clonotype showed up just a few times. V is TRBV5-6 and J is TRBJ2-5, with D possibly TRBD2 on 6 matching bases. The V end lost 9 bases, the J end lost 2 bases, and 17 bases lay between the germline ends. The CDR3 contains 14 residues. Germline V gene sequence: CDR1 SGHDT, CDR2 YYEEEE. CDR3 nucleotide sequence: TGTGCCACCAACGGCGGGGCCCGACAAGAGACCCAGTACTTC. Its translation: CATNGGARQETQYF.

The rearrangement joins TRBV5-1 to TRBJ1-6; TRBD1 matches 7 bases. Germline V lookup: CDR1 SGHRS, CDR2 YFSETQ. There are 14 residues in the CDR3. J was trimmed by 9 bases and V by 2 bases; bases with no gene match: 5. CDR3: CASSFTGESSPLHF. Written as DNA, the CDR3 is TGCGCCAGCAGCTTTACAGGGGAGTCTTCACCCCTCCACTTT.

Concerning this clonotype itself: A read error is possible here, since a much larger clone lies one base away. The chain uses TRBV12-3 or TRBV12-4 and TRBJ2-7; 7 bases are shared with TRBD1. V was clipped by 5 bases and J by 0 bases; unmatched bases: 7. The length of the CDR3 is 15 residues. DNA for the CDR3: TGTGCCAGCAGTCTCCGGACAGGCCGCTCCTACGAGCAGTACTTC. It specifies CASSLRTGRSYEQYF.